The 6 T cell receptor beta chains listed next were all sequenced from one sample in a study of Graves' ophthalmopathy and Graves' hyperthyroidism. For repertoire sequencing, the TCR beta CDR3 regions were amplified from RNA transcripts. HTBI primers served in a first-round RT-PCR, which a second-round multiplex PCR followed. TCRdb used MiXCR to reprocess the multiplex PCR reads, holding one entry per CDR3 protein. Of about 480,000 distinct CDR3 sequences in the sample, roughly 14% are singletons; the top ten hold around 9.8%. Material: blood. These receptors originate from a woman aged 25 to 39 with Graves' ophthalmopathy.

There are many counts of this clonotype. The rearrangement joins TRBV6-4 to TRBJ2-7, with 15 bases lining up with TRBD2. The germline CDR1 and CDR2 sequences are MRHNA and SNTAGT. V lost 5 bases, J lost 1 base, and 6 bases stayed unmatched. The CDR3 loop spans 17 amino acids. The CDR3 DNA follows: TGTGCCAGCAGTCGGACTAGCGGGAGGGTCAGATCCTACGAGCAGTACTTC. Translated: CASSRTSGRVRSYEQYF.

This clonotype has a count of ten or more. The chain employs TRBV7-3 and TRBJ1-1, with D possibly TRBD1 on 6 matching bases. Trimming removed 5 bases from V and 7 bases from J, with 14 bases in between. The germline CDR1 and CDR2 sequences are SGHTA and FQGTGA. This CDR3 contains 13 residues. CDR3 in amino acids: CASSEGTTNEAFF. CDR3 DNA sequence: TGTGCCAGCAGCGAAGGGACAACGAATGAAGCTTTCTTT.

This clonotype was found many times. The chain joins TRBV19 to TRBJ1-2; 10 bases are shared with TRBD1. The trim removed 1 base at V and 8 bases at J, leaving 4 bases unmatched. The CDR3 covers 14 residues. CDR1 and CDR2 from the germline V gene are LNHDA and SQIVND (reference sequence). The CDR3 sequence is CASSIGQGAKGYTF. CDR3 in DNA: TGTGCCAGTAGTATAGGACAGGGGGCCAAAGGCTACACCTTC.

The chain uses TRBV3-1 and TRBJ1-1; no reliable D call. This CDR3 is 13 amino acids long. The V and J ends lost 0 bases and 7 bases respectively, with 9 bases between them. The germline V gene encodes CDR1 LGHDT and CDR2 YNNKEL (reference sequence). CDR3: CASSQELENEAFF. CDR3 DNA: TGTGCCAGCAGCCAAGAGCTAGAGAATGAAGCTTTCTTT.

This clonotype was observed at least ten times. V is TRBV27 and J is TRBJ1-1; no reliable D call. The ends were cut back, 5 bases at V and 5 bases at J, with 18 bases in the middle. The CDR3 sequence is 15 residues long. Germline V CDR1 and CDR2: MNHEY, SMNVEV (reference sequence). The CDR3 DNA reads as TGTGCCAGCAGTCCCCGGTCCGGCGGAGTGACTGAAGCTTTCTTT. This translates into CASSPRSGGVTEAFF.

In its sample, this clonotype was seen many times. CDR3 DNA sequence: TGTGCCAGCAGTTTACTTGGGAGCGCTGTCTCCTACGAGCAGTACTTC. It is translated as CASSLLGSAVSYEQYF. The chain employs TRBV12-3 or TRBV12-4 and TRBJ2-7; D possibly corresponds to TRBD2 (5 bases). The ends were cut back, 2 bases at V and 0 bases at J, with 14 bases in the middle. The CDR3 totals 16 residues.